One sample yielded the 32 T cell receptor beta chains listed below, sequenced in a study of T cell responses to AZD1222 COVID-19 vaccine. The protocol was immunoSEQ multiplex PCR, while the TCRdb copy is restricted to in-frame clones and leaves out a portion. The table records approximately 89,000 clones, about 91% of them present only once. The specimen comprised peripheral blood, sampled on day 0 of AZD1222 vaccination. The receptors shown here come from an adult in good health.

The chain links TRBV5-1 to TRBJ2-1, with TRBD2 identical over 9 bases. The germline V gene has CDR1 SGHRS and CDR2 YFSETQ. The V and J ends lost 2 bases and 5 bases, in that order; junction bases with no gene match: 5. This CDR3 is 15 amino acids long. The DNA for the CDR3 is TGCGCCAGCAGCTTATTTCTAGCGGGAAACAATGAGCAGTTCTTC. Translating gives CASSLFLAGNNEQFF.

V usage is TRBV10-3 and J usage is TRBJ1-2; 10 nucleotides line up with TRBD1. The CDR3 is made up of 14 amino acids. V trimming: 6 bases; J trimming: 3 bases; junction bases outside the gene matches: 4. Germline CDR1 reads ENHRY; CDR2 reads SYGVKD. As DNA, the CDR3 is TGTGCCATCAGCGCTGGGACAGGGGACTATGGCTACACCTTC. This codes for CAISAGTGDYGYTF.

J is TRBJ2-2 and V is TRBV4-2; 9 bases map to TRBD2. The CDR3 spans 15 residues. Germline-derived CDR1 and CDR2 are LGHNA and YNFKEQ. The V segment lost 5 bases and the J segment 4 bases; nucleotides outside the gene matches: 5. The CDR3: CASSSTSGRTGELFF. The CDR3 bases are TGTGCCAGCAGCTCGACTAGCGGACGCACCGGGGAGCTGTTTTTT.

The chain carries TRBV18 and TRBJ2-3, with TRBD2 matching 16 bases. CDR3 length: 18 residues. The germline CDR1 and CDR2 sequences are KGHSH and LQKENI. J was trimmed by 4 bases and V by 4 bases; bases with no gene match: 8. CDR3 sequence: CASSHSGLAGGPSDTQYF. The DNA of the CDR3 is TGTGCCAGCTCACACTCGGGACTAGCGGGAGGGCCCTCAGATACGCAGTATTTT.

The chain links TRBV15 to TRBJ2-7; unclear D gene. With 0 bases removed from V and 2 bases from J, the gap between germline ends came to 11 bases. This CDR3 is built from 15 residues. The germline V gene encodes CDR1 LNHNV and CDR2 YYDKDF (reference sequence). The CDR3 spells CATSRDKGRTYEQYF. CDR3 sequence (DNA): TGTGCCACCAGCAGAGATAAGGGCAGAACCTACGAGCAGTACTTC.

CDR3 residues: CASSYARRENQPQHF. CDR3 DNA: TGTGCCAGCAGTTACGCACGACGGGAGAATCAGCCCCAGCATTTT. The V call is TRBV6-2 or TRBV6-3, the J call TRBJ1-5; D is unresolved. Germline V gene sequence: CDR1 MNHEY, CDR2 SVGEGT. Trimming shortened V by 2 bases and J by 4 bases, and 12 bases separated the two germline ends. This CDR3 spans 15 amino acids.

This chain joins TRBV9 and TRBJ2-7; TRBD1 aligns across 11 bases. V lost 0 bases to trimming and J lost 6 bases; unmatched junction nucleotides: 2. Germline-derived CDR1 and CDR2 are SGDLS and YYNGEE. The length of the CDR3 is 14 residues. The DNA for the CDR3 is TGTGCCAGCAGCGTAGGAGGGACAGGGGGCGAGCAGTACTTC. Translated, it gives CASSVGGTGGEQYF.

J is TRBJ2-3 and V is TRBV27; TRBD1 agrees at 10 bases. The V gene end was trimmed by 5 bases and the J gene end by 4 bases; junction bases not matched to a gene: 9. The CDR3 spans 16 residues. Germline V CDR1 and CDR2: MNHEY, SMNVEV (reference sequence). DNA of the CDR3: TGTGCCAGCAGTGCCCTAAGACAGGGGGCCCCAGATACGCAGTATTTT. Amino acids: CASSALRQGAPDTQYF.

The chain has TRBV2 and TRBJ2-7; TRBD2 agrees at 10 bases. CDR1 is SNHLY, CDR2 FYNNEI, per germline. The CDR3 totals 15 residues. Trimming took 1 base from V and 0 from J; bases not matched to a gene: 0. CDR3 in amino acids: CASSEGLAGSYEQYF. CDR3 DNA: TGTGCCAGCAGTGAAGGACTAGCGGGCTCCTACGAGCAGTACTTC.

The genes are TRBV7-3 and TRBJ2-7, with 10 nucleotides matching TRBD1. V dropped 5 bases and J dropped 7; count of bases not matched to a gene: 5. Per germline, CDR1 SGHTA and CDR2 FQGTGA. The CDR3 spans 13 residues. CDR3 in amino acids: CASSPTGQGEQYF. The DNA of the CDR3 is TGTGCCAGCAGCCCCACGGGACAGGGGGAGCAGTACTTC.

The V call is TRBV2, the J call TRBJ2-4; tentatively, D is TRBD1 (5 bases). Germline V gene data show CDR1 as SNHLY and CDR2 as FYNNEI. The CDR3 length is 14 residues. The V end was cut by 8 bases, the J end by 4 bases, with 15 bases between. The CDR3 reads CASSRLAGKNIQYF. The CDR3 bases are TGTGCCAGCTCCCGCCTGGCAGGGAAAAACATTCAGTACTTC.

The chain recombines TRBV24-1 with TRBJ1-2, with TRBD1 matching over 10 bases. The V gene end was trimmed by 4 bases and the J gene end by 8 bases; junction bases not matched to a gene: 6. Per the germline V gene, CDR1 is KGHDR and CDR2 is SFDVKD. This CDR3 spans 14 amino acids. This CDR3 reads CATSEPTGGGGYTF. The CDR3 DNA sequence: TGTGCCACCAGTGAGCCGACAGGGGGCGGCGGCTACACCTTC.

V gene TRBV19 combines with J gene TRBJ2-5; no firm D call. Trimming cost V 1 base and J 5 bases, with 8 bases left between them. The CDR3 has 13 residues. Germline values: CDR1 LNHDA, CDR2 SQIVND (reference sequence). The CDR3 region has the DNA TGTGCCAGTAGTATAGTTGGCTGGGAGACCCAGTACTTC. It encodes CASSIVGWETQYF.

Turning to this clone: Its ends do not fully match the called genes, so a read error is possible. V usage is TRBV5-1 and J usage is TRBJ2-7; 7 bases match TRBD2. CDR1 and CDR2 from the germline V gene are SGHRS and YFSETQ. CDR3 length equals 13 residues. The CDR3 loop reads CASRLGGVYEQYF. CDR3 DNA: TGCGCCAGCAGGTTGGGAGGGGTCTACGAGCAGTACTTC.

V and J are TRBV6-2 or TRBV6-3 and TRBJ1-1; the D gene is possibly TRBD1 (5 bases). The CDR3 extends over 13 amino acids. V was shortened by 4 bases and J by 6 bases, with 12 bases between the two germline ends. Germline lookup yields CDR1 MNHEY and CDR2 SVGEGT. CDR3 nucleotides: TGTGCCAGCAGTTTCCGGGGGGGGTCTGAAGCTTTCTTT. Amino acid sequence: CASSFRGGSEAFF.

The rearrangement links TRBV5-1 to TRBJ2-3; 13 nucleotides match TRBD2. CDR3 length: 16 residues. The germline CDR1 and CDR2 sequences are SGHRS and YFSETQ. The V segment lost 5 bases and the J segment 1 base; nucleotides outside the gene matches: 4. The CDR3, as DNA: TGCGCCAGCAGGGGGACTAGCGGGACGGGCACAGATACGCAGTATTTT. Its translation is CASRGTSGTGTDTQYF.

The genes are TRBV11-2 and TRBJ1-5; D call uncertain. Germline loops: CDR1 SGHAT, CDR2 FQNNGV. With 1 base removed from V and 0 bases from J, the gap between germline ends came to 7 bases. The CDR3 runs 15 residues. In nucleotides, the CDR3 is TGTGCCAGCAGCTTAGCTGGGGTTAGCAATCAGCCCCAGCATTTT. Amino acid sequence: CASSLAGVSNQPQHF. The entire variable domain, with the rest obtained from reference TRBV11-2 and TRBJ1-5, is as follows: EAGVAQSPRYKIIEKRQSVAFWCNPISGHATLYWYQQILGQGPKLLIQFQNNGVVDDSQLPKDRFSAERLKGVDSTLKIQPAKLEDSAVYLCASSLAGVSNQPQHFGDGTRLSIL.

The CDR3: CASLKGTRGGELFF. CDR3 nucleotide sequence: TGTGCCAGCTTAAAGGGGACAAGGGGCGGGGAGCTGTTTTTT. The chain links TRBV28 to TRBJ2-2, with D possibly matching TRBD1 (6 bases). The germline V gene has CDR1 MDHEN and CDR2 SYDVKM. The CDR3 sequence is 14 residues long. V was clipped by 8 bases and J by 7 bases, with 17 bases between them.

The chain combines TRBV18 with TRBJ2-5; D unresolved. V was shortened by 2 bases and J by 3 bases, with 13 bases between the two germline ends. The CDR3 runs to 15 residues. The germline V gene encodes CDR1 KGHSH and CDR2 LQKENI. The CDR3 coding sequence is TGTGCCAGCTCACCAACTTCCGGAAGCAAAGAGACCCAGTACTTC. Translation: CASSPTSGSKETQYF. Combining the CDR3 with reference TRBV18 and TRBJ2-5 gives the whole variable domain NAGVMQNPRHLVRRRGQEARLRCSPMKGHSHVYWYRQLPEEGLKFMVYLQKENIIDESGMPKERFSAEFPKEGPSILRIQQVVRGDSAAYFCASSPTSGSKETQYFGPGTRLLVL.

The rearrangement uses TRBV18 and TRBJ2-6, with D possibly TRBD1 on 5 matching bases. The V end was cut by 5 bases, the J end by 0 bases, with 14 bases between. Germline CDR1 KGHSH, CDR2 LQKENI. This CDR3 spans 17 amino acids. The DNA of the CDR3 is TGTGCCAGCTCAGTAAGGGGTACGGGCTCTGGGGCCAACGTCCTGACTTTC. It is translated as CASSVRGTGSGANVLTF.

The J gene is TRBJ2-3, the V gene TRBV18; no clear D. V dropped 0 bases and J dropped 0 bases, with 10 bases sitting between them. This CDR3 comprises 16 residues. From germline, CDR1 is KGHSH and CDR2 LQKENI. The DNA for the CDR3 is TGTGCCAGCTCACCACCGATGGGGTTCAGCACAGATACGCAGTATTTT. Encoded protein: CASSPPMGFSTDTQYF. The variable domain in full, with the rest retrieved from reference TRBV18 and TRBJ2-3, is NAGVMQNPRHLVRRRGQEARLRCSPMKGHSHVYWYRQLPEEGLKFMVYLQKENIIDESGMPKERFSAEFPKEGPSILRIQQVVRGDSAAYFCASSPPMGFSTDTQYFGPGTRLTVL.

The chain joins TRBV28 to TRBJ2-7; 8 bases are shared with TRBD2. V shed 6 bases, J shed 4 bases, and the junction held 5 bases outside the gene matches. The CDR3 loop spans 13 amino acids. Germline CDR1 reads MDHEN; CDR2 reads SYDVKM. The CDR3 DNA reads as TGTGCCAGCAGACGACTAGCGAGATACGAGCAGTACTTC. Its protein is CASRRLARYEQYF.

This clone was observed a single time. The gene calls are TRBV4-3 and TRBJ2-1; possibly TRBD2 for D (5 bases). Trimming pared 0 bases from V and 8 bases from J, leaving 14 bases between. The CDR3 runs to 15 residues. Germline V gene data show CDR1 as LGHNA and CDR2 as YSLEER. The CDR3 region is CASSQDFGGWDEQFF. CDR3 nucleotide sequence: TGCGCCAGCAGCCAAGATTTTGGAGGATGGGATGAGCAGTTCTTC.

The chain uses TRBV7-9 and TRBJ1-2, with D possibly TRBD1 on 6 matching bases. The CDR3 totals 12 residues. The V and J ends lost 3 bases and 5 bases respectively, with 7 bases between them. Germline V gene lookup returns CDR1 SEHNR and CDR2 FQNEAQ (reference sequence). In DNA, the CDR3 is TGTGCCAGCAGCTTCAGGGGTTATGGCTACACCTTC. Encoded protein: CASSFRGYGYTF.

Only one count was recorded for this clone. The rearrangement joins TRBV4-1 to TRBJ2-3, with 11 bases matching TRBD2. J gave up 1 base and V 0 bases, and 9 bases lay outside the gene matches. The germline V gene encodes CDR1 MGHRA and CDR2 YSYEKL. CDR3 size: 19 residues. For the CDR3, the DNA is TGCGCCAGCAGCCAAGATAGGGGGGGACTAGCGGAGCGCACAGATACGCAGTATTTT. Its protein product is CASSQDRGGLAERTDTQYF.

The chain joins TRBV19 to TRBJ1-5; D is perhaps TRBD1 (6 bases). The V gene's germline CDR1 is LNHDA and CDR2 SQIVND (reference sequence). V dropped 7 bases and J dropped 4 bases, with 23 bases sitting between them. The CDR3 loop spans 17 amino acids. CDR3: CASIGGGRYVLNQPQHF. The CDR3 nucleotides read TGTGCCAGTATCGGGGGGGGCAGGTATGTTTTGAATCAGCCCCAGCATTTT.

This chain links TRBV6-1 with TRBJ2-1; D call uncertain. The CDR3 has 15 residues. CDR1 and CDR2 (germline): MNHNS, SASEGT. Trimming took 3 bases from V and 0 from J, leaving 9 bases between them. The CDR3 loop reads CASSEVVGSYNEQFF. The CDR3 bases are TGTGCCAGCAGTGAGGTGGTCGGCTCCTACAATGAGCAGTTCTTC.

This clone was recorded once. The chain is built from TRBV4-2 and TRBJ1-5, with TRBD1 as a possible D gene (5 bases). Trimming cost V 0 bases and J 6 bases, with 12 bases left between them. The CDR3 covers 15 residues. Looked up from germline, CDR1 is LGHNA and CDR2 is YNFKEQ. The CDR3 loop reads CASSQDGGKAQPQHF. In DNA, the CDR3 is TGTGCCAGCAGCCAAGATGGGGGGAAGGCTCAGCCCCAGCATTTT.

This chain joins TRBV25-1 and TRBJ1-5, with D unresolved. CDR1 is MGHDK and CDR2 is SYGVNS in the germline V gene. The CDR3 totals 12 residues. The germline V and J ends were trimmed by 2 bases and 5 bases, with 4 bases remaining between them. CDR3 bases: TGTGCCAGCAGTGAAGGGGATCAGCCCCAGCATTTT. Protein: CASSEGDQPQHF. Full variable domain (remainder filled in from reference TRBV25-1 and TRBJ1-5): EADIYQTPRYLVIGTGKKITLECSQTMGHDKMYWYQQDPGMELHLIHYSYGVNSTEKGDLSSESTVSRIRTEHFPLTLESARPSHTSQYLCASSEGDQPQHFGDGTRLSIL.

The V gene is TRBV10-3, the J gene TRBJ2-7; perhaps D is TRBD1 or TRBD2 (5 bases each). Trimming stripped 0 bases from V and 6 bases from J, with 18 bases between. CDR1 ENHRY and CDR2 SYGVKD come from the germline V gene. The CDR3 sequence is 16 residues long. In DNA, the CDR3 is TGTGCCATCAGTGAGTCGCCTGGGGGAGCCATACGCGAGCAGTACTTC. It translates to CAISESPGGAIREQYF.

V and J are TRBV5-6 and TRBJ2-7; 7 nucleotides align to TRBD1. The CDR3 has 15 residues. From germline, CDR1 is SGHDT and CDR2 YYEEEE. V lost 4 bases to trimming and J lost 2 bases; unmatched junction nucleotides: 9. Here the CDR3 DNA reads TGTGCCAGCAGCAACCCAAACAGGGGCACCTACGAGCAGTACTTC. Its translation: CASSNPNRGTYEQYF.

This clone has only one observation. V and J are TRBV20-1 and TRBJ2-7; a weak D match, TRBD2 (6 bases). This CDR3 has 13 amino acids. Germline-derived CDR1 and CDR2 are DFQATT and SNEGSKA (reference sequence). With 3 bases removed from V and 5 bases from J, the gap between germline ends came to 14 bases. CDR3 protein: CSASGLATHEQYF. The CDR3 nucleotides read TGCAGTGCTAGTGGCCTAGCGACACACGAGCAGTACTTC.